This TCR beta chain was identified during a study of shared clonotypes between healthy human individuals. The table came from immunoSEQ multiplex PCR; TCRdb's copy has only in-frame clones and leaves some out. This repertoire shows some 630,000 clones, 60% to 80% found once; its top ten account for 1.8%. Germline V gene data show CDR1 as SGHRS and CDR2 as YFSETQ. Trimming pared 0 bases from V and 3 bases from J, leaving 15 bases between. The CDR3 has 16 amino acids. The receptor's source is a woman in her thirties in good health. V is TRBV5-1 and J is TRBJ2-5; possible D gene TRBD2, 6 bases. The material sequenced was memory CD4+ T cells sorted from blood. The subset was: CD45RA-negative fraction. CDR3 DNA: TGCGCCAGCAGCTTGGCCAACCGGGGGAGGAAAGAGACCCAGTACTTC. Translation: CASSLANRGRKETQYF.